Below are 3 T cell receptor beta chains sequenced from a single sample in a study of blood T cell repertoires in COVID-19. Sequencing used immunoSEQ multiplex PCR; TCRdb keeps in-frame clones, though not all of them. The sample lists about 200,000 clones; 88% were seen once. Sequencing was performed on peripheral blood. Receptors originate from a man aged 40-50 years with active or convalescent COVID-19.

The CDR3 reads CASSPRGGGNTIYF. CDR3 in DNA: TGTGCCAGCAGCCCGCGTGGGGGCGGAAACACCATATATTTT. The gene calls are TRBV5-4 and TRBJ1-3, with D maybe TRBD1 (6 bases). There are 14 residues in the CDR3. CDR1 is SGHNT and CDR2 is YYREEE in the germline V gene (reference sequence). Trimming stripped 4 bases from V and 4 bases from J, with 12 bases between.

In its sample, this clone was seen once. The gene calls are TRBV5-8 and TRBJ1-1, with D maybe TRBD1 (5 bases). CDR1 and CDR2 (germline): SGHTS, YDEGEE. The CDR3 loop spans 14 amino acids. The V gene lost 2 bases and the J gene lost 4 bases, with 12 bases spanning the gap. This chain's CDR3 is CASSFKGLTTEAFF. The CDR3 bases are TGTGCCAGCAGCTTCAAGGGGCTAACCACTGAAGCTTTCTTT.

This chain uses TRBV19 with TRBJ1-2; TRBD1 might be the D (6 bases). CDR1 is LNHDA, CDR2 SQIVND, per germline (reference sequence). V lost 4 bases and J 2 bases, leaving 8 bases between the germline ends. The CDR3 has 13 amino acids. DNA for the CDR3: TGTGCCAGTAGTAGGGGGCCGAACTATGGCTACACCTTC. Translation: CASSRGPNYGYTF.